This TCR beta chain was sequenced in a study of response to subunit inactivated influenza vaccine. General observations from the study: Every seasonal influenza vaccination brings in few new T cells, the authors suggested.

TCRdb processed the RT-PCR reads anew with MiXCR; each CDR3 protein has one entry. The table has 650,000 to 700,000 distinct CDR3 sequences, 15% to 17% seen once; the top ten hold 11%. This clonotype has only a few counts. The antigen is unknown. The receptor's source is a man in his fifties who received an inactivated influenza vaccine. Here the sequenced sample was PBMCs from blood, taken roughly 12 days after vaccination.

CDR3: CASSFKPNEQFF. The CDR3 region has the DNA TGTGCCAGCAGCTTTAAACCGAATGAGCAGTTCTTC. The rearrangement joins TRBV13 to TRBJ2-1; D is unclear. The V end lost 3 bases, the J end lost 7 bases, and 7 bases lay between the germline ends. This CDR3 contains 12 residues. The V gene's germline CDR1 is PRHDT and CDR2 FYEKMQ (reference sequence). The full variable domain, completed using reference TRBV13 and TRBJ2-1, is AAGVIQSPRHLIKEKRETATLKCYPIPRHDTVYWYQQGPGQDPQFLISFYEKMQSDKGSIPDRFSAQQFSDYHSELNMSSLELGDSALYFCASSFKPNEQFFGPGTRLTVL.